These 30 T cell receptor beta chains share one sample of origin, sequenced in a study of shared clonotypes between healthy human individuals. Data came from immunoSEQ multiplex PCR; TCRdb stores just in-frame clones and leaves some out. The sample carries 640,000 or so clones, about three quarters recorded once. The sequencing sample was made of memory CD4+ T cells sorted from blood. Subset noted: CD45RA-negative fraction. Receptor source: a woman in her 30s in good health.

The chain carries TRBV30 and TRBJ2-7; D is uncertain. There are 12 residues in the CDR3. Germline V gene lookup returns CDR1 GTSNPN and CDR2 SVGIG (reference sequence). V was clipped by 5 bases and J by 9 bases, with 17 bases between them. The CDR3 coding sequence is TGTGCCTGGGCCATACCTGGGGTTCCGCAGTACTTC. This codes for CAWAIPGVPQYF. The full variable domain, its missing parts supplied by reference TRBV30 and TRBJ2-7, is SQTIHQWPATLVQPVGSPLSLECTVEGTSNPNLYWYRQAAGRGLQLLFYSVGIGQISSEVPQNLSASRPQDRQFILSSKKLLLSDSGFYLCAWAIPGVPQYFGPGTRLTVT.

The genes are TRBV10-1 and TRBJ1-1; no definite D call. The V gene lost 5 bases and the J gene lost 6 bases, with 16 bases spanning the gap. The CDR3 is 14 residues long. Germline assignment: CDR1 WNHNN and CDR2 SYGVQD (reference sequence). For the CDR3, the DNA is TGCGCCAGCAGTTACGGGAGCATGAAACCTGAAGCTTTCTTT. The encoded protein is CASSYGSMKPEAFF.

The chain links TRBV4-2 to TRBJ2-7; TRBD2 matches 10 bases. The CDR3 extends over 15 amino acids. V was pared by 3 bases and J by 3 bases, with 5 bases of the junction left unmatched. Germline values: CDR1 LGHNA, CDR2 YNFKEQ. DNA of the CDR3: TGTGCCAGCAGCCATACCGGGACTAGCGACTACGAGCAGTACTTC. It encodes CASSHTGTSDYEQYF.

This clone has only one observation. The chain carries TRBV11-2 and TRBJ1-1; the D gene is possibly TRBD1 (6 bases). Trimming stripped 0 bases from V and 4 bases from J, with 18 bases between. The CDR3 sequence is 17 residues long. Per germline, CDR1 SGHAT and CDR2 FQNNGV. CDR3 loop: CASSLDGTKGLFTEAFF. CDR3 DNA: TGTGCCAGCAGCTTAGATGGGACAAAGGGGTTATTCACTGAAGCTTTCTTT.

The chain links TRBV5-1 to TRBJ2-3; D is ambiguous. CDR3 length equals 15 residues. The germline V gene has CDR1 SGHRS and CDR2 YFSETQ. With 0 bases removed from V and 4 bases from J, the gap between germline ends came to 12 bases. The CDR3 spells CASSLANKQADTQYF. CDR3 nucleotides: TGCGCCAGCAGCTTGGCCAACAAGCAGGCAGATACGCAGTATTTT.

V is TRBV6-6 and J is TRBJ1-1; tentative D call: TRBD1 (5 bases). CDR1 and CDR2 from the germline V gene are MNHNY and SVGAGI (reference sequence). There are 14 residues in the CDR3. V shed 5 bases and J shed 1 base, with 11 bases lying between them. The CDR3: CASSLDRSNTEAFF. CDR3 in DNA: TGTGCCAGCAGTCTCGACAGATCGAACACTGAAGCTTTCTTT.

J is TRBJ2-1 and V is TRBV7-6; 7 bases are a match to TRBD2. V gave up 0 bases and J gave up 2 bases; unmatched junction bases: 4. This CDR3 comprises 16 residues. The germline CDR1 and CDR2 sequences are SGHVS and FNYEAQ. As DNA, the CDR3 is TGTGCCAGCAGCTTAGCTAGCGGGTTCCCCTACAATGAGCAGTTCTTC. Translating gives CASSLASGFPYNEQFF. The entire variable domain, with the rest obtained from reference TRBV7-6 and TRBJ2-1, is as follows: GAGVSQSPRYKVTKRGQDVALRCDPISGHVSLYWYRQALGQGPEFLTYFNYEAQQDKSGLPNDRFSAERPEGSISTLTIQRTEQRDSAMYRCASSLASGFPYNEQFFGPGTRLTVL.

V is TRBV7-9 and J is TRBJ2-7; possible D gene TRBD2, 6 bases. Trimming shortened V by 5 bases and J by 2 bases, and 13 bases separated the two germline ends. Germline-derived CDR1 and CDR2 are SEHNR and FQNEAQ (reference sequence). The CDR3 covers 14 residues. CDR3 amino acids: CASSRDLYPYEQYF. The DNA for the CDR3 is TGTGCCAGCAGCCGGGACTTATACCCCTACGAGCAGTACTTC.

V is TRBV18 and J is TRBJ2-7; D is unresolved. The germline gives CDR1 KGHSH, CDR2 LQKENI. V was trimmed by 3 bases and J by 4 bases, leaving 10 bases between them. The CDR3 sequence is 13 residues long. CDR3 sequence reads: CASSPSTEYEQYF. The CDR3 bases are TGTGCCAGCTCACCTTCTACGGAGTACGAGCAGTACTTC.

The chain recombines TRBV19 with TRBJ2-6; 12 bases line up with TRBD1. With V trimmed by 8 bases and J by 3 bases, 8 bases remained unmatched. The germline V gene encodes CDR1 LNHDA and CDR2 SQIVND (reference sequence). This CDR3 contains 17 residues. As DNA, the CDR3 is TGTGCCAGTCAACCCGGGACAGGGGGCCTTGGGGCCAACGTCCTGACTTTC. It yields the protein CASQPGTGGLGANVLTF.

The V call is TRBV23-1, the J call TRBJ2-7; 9 nucleotides agree with TRBD2. TRBV23-1 is classed as an ORF, of uncertain function. The CDR3 has 13 amino acids. Trimming cost V 10 bases and J 3 bases; bases outside gene matches: 7. The CDR3 DNA sequence: TGCGCCAACTCCGGGACTAGCTGCTACGAGCAGTACTTC. Protein: CANSGTSCYEQYF.

The table lists this clone with many counts. This rearrangement joins TRBV6-1 to TRBJ1-5; D is undetermined. The germline gives CDR1 MNHNS, CDR2 SASEGT. V was shortened by 0 bases and J by 5 bases, with 5 bases between the two germline ends. This CDR3 is built from 13 residues. CDR3 DNA sequence: TGTGCCAGCAGTGAAGCGAGGGATCAGCCCCAGCATTTT. This codes for CASSEARDQPQHF.

This chain uses TRBV28 with TRBJ1-3, with D tentatively TRBD1 (6 bases). Germline CDR1 reads MDHEN; CDR2 reads SYDVKM. The CDR3 covers 15 residues. V was shortened by 1 base and J by 2 bases, with 9 bases between the two germline ends. The CDR3 sequence: CASSLLAGAGNTIYF. CDR3 bases: TGTGCCAGCAGTTTATTGGCAGGGGCTGGAAACACCATATATTTT.

The chain combines TRBV11-2 with TRBJ2-7; D tentatively reads TRBD1 or TRBD2 (5 bases each). The V gene lost 1 base and the J gene lost 0 bases, with 10 bases spanning the gap. The CDR3 consists of 15 residues. The germline V gene encodes CDR1 SGHAT and CDR2 FQNNGV. CDR3 amino acids: CASSLVKGSSYEQYF. As DNA, the CDR3 is TGTGCCAGCAGCTTAGTCAAGGGGAGCTCCTACGAGCAGTACTTC.

The chain uses TRBV10-1 and TRBJ2-3; the D is unclear. Germline CDR1 reads WNHNN; CDR2 reads SYGVQD (reference sequence). V was cut by 4 bases and J by 0 bases, with 11 bases left in between. CDR3 length: 15 residues. CDR3 sequence reads: CASSVGSPSTDTQYF. CDR3 in DNA: TGCGCCAGCAGTGTCGGCAGCCCCAGCACAGATACGCAGTATTTT.

The chain employs TRBV5-1 and TRBJ2-7; either TRBD1 or TRBD2 may fit D (6 bases each). The CDR3 spans 16 residues. Germline V gene sequence: CDR1 SGHRS, CDR2 YFSETQ. The germline V and J ends were trimmed by 6 bases and 7 bases, with 26 bases remaining between them. Written as DNA, the CDR3 is TGCGCCAGCAACCCGGGGGCGCTCCTCTCGCCAGAGGAGCAGTACTTC. It encodes CASNPGALLSPEEQYF.

This chain links TRBV6-6 with TRBJ2-7, with D perhaps matching TRBD2 (5 bases). This CDR3 spans 16 amino acids. Germline V gene lookup returns CDR1 MNHNY and CDR2 SVGAGI (reference sequence). The germline V and J ends were trimmed by 4 bases and 1 base, with 17 bases remaining between them. The CDR3 region has the DNA TGTGCCAGCAGTTCCACGGTCGCTAGCAGATCCTACGAGCAGTACTTC. This codes for CASSSTVASRSYEQYF.

The rearrangement uses TRBV15 and TRBJ1-2, with D possibly TRBD1 on 5 matching bases. Between the trimmed V and J ends, which lost 6 bases and 1 base, there was a span of 21 bases. The germline CDR1 and CDR2 sequences are LNHNV and YYDKDF (reference sequence). The CDR3 is made up of 17 amino acids. For the CDR3, the DNA is TGTGCCACCAGAGGGGAGGTGGAGGGCCCAAATAACTATGGCTACACCTTC. This translates into CATRGEVEGPNNYGYTF.

The CDR3 spells CASSSQFNTGELFF. CDR3 DNA: TGTGCCAGTTCGAGTCAGTTTAACACCGGGGAGCTGTTTTTT. This chain uses TRBV19 with TRBJ2-2; D uncertain. The CDR3 length is 14 residues. Between the trimmed V and J ends, which lost 8 bases and 2 bases, there was a span of 12 bases. Germline values: CDR1 LNHDA, CDR2 SQIVND (reference sequence).

J is TRBJ2-1 and V is TRBV28; 8 nucleotides match TRBD1. From germline, CDR1 is MDHEN and CDR2 SYDVKM. The CDR3 loop spans 16 amino acids. The J segment lost 6 bases and the V segment lost 7 bases, leaving 14 bases of the junction unmatched. In DNA, the CDR3 is TGTGCCAGCACCACCCGGACAGGGAAACAAAGCAATGAGCAGTTCTTC. Translating it yields CASTTRTGKQSNEQFF. The complete variable domain, with remaining parts taken from reference TRBV28 and TRBJ2-1, reads DVKVTQSSRYLVKRTGEKVFLECVQDMDHENMFWYRQDPGLGLRLIYFSYDVKMKEKGDIPEGYSVSREKKERFSLILESASTNQTSMYLCASTTRTGKQSNEQFFGPGTRLTVL.

The chain carries TRBV7-8 and TRBJ2-3, with a tentative D call TRBD2 (5 bases). V gave up 5 bases and J gave up 3 bases, with 12 bases separating them. In germline, CDR1 is SGHVS, CDR2 FQNEAQ. The CDR3 is 14 residues long. CDR3 DNA: TGTGCCAGCAGCCACGGACTTGAAACAGATACGCAGTATTTT. Amino acid sequence: CASSHGLETDTQYF. The complete variable domain, with remaining parts taken from reference TRBV7-8 and TRBJ2-3, reads GAGVSQSPRYKVAKRGQDVALRCDPISGHVSLFWYQQALGQGPEFLTYFQNEAQLDKSGLPSDRFFAERPEGSVSTLKIQRTQQEDSAVYLCASSHGLETDTQYFGPGTRLTVL.

This sequence joins TRBV27 and TRBJ1-4; possibly TRBD1 for D (5 bases). Germline CDR1 and CDR2: MNHEY and SMNVEV (reference sequence). The CDR3 runs to 15 residues. V dropped 7 bases and J dropped 8 bases, with 20 bases sitting between them. The DNA of the CDR3 is TGTGCCAGCAAGTTATCGTTAGGGGTGGGGGAAAAACTGTTTTTT. Its translation: CASKLSLGVGEKLFF. Combining the CDR3 with reference TRBV27 and TRBJ1-4 gives the whole variable domain EAQVTQNPRYLITVTGKKLTVTCSQNMNHEYMSWYRQDPGLGLRQIYYSMNVEVTDKGDVPEGYKVSRKEKRNFPLILESPSPNQTSLYFCASKLSLGVGEKLFFGSGTQLSVL.

CDR3 DNA sequence: TGTGCCAGCAGCGCAGGGGACTATGGCTACACCTTC. Its translation is CASSAGDYGYTF. This chain joins TRBV7-3 and TRBJ1-2; possible D gene TRBD1, 6 bases. Germline assignment: CDR1 SGHTA and CDR2 FQGTGA. V was shortened by 5 bases and J by 3 bases, with 7 bases between the two germline ends. This CDR3 contains 12 residues.

The rearrangement links TRBV28 to TRBJ1-4; D might be TRBD1 (6 bases). This CDR3 spans 14 amino acids. Trimming shortened V by 4 bases and J by 7 bases, and 13 bases separated the two germline ends. Per the germline V gene, CDR1 is MDHEN and CDR2 is SYDVKM. The CDR3 coding sequence is TGTGCCAGCAGTTCCTACAGGGCGGCTGAAAAACTGTTTTTT. Amino acid sequence: CASSSYRAAEKLFF.

CDR3 sequence: CASSYDKGFGEQFF. In DNA, the CDR3 is TGTGCCAGCAGTTACGATAAGGGTTTTGGTGAGCAGTTCTTC. J is TRBJ2-1 and V is TRBV6-5; no definite D call. The CDR3 consists of 14 residues. With 2 bases removed from V and 9 bases from J, the gap between germline ends came to 14 bases. Per the germline V gene, CDR1 is MNHEY and CDR2 is SVGAGI.

This chain connects TRBV29-1 to TRBJ2-5; maybe TRBD2 (5 bases). Germline CDR1 reads SQVTM; CDR2 reads ANQGSEA. CDR3 size: 14 residues. V shed 7 bases and J shed 1 base, with 16 bases lying between them. The CDR3 DNA is TGCAGCGCCCCCCTTTCGAGCGGCCAAGAGACCCAGTACTTC. Translated, it gives CSAPLSSGQETQYF.

The chain combines TRBV2 with TRBJ2-1; 9 bases are shared with TRBD2. CDR3 length: 16 residues. Germline lookup yields CDR1 SNHLY and CDR2 FYNNEI. Germline trimming cut 2 bases from V and 9 bases from J; bases unmatched to any gene: 11. CDR3 DNA sequence: TGTGCCAGCAGTGAACCCACTAGCGGGTTGGGAGGTGAGCAGTTCTTC. Protein product: CASSEPTSGLGGEQFF.

This sequence joins TRBV5-5 and TRBJ2-1, with D perhaps matching TRBD1 (6 bases). The V gene lost 4 bases and the J gene lost 4 bases, with 12 bases spanning the gap. Germline V CDR1 and CDR2: SGHKS, YYEKEE (reference sequence). CDR3 length: 14 amino acids. CDR3 in DNA: TGTGCCAGCAGCATACGGGACAAATACAATGAGCAGTTCTTC. Translation gives CASSIRDKYNEQFF.

The chain joins TRBV6-5 to TRBJ1-5; D may be TRBD1 (5 bases). Germline-derived CDR1 and CDR2 are MNHEY and SVGAGI. Trimming cost V 0 bases and J 6 bases, with 12 bases left between them. The CDR3 loop spans 15 amino acids. CDR3 residues: CASSYSWGSVQPQHF. The CDR3, as DNA: TGTGCCAGCAGTTACTCCTGGGGGAGTGTTCAGCCCCAGCATTTT.

This clone appeared once. The V gene is TRBV7-3, the J gene TRBJ2-1; 7 bases fit TRBD2. The V segment lost 4 bases and the J segment 9 bases; nucleotides outside the gene matches: 12. The V gene's germline CDR1 is SGHTA and CDR2 FQGTGA. There are 15 residues in the CDR3. The CDR3 reads CASSSGLGGRGEQFF. As DNA, the CDR3 is TGTGCCAGCAGCTCCGGACTGGGCGGGAGAGGTGAGCAGTTCTTC.